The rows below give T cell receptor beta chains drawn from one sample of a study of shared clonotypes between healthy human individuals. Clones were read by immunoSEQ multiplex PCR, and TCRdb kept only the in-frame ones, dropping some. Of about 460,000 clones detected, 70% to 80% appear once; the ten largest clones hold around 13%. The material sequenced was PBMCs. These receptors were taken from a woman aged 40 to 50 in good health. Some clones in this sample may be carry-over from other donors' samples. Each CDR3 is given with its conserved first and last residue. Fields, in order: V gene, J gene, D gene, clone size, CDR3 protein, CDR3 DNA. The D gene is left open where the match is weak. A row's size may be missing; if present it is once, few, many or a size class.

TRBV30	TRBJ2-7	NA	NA	CAWSEGYEQYF	TGTGCCTGGAGCGAGGGCTACGAGCAGTACTTC
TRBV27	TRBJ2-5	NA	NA	CASSLGLANGVGQETQYF	TGTGCCAGCAGTTTAGGGCTAGCGAATGGCGTTGGCCAAGAGACCCAGTACTTC
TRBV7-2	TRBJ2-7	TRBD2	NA	CASSLGPLAGRYEQYF	TGTGCCAGCAGCTTAGGTCCGCTAGCGGGACGCTACGAGCAGTACTTC
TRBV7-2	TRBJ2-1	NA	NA	CASSFSYNEQFF	TGTGCCAGCAGCTTCTCCTACAATGAGCAGTTCTTC
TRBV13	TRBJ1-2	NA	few	CASSSQGGPNYGYTF	TGTGCCAGCAGCTCCCAGGGCGGACCGAACTATGGCTACACCTTC
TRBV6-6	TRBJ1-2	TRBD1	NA	CASRASTGRGYTF	TGTGCCAGCAGAGCCTCGACAGGGAGAGGCTACACCTTC
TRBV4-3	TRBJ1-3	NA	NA	CASSQDVREPGNTIYF	TGCGCCAGCAGCCAAGATGTTCGGGAGCCGGGAAACACCATATATTTT
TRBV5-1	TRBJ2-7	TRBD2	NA	CASSLVPAGGSYEQYF	TGCGCCAGCAGCTTGGTCCCCGCGGGAGGTTCCTACGAGCAGTACTTC
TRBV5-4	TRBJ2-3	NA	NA	CASSLDPGLTDTQYF	TGTGCCAGCAGCTTGGACCCGGGGCTCACAGATACGCAGTATTTT
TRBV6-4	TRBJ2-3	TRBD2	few	CASSARLADSTDTQYF	TGTGCCAGCAGTGCACGACTAGCGGATAGCACAGATACGCAGTATTTT
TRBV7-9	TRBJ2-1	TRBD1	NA	CASSLGRGHFF	TGTGCCAGCAGCTTAGGCAGGGGGCACTTCTTC
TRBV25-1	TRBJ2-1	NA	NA	CASSVGSGGYHEQFF	TGTGCCAGCAGTGTAGGGTCAGGGGGGTACCATGAGCAGTTCTTC
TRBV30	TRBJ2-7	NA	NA	CAWSVGGSSYEQYF	TGTGCCTGGAGTGTCGGGGGAAGCTCCTACGAGCAGTACTTC